This T cell receptor beta chain was profiled in a study of preoperative IRX-2 immunotherapy in early breast cancer. The data were produced by immunoSEQ multiplex PCR, yet TCRdb's version contains in-frame clones alone and is incomplete. Of tens of thousands of clones listed, around 96% were seen once; the top ten hold 15% to 20%. J lost 6 bases, V lost 4 bases, and 13 bases had no gene match. This CDR3 has 15 amino acids. Germline CDR1 is GTSNPN and CDR2 is SVGIG (reference sequence). Indicated treatment: preoperative locoregional IRX-2 cytokine immunotherapy. This phase Ib study tested locoregional IRX-2 cytokine immunotherapy given before surgery.

The chain links TRBV30 to TRBJ2-3, with TRBD1 matching 7 bases. The origin of this receptor is a human donor with breast cancer. Sequencing was performed on tumor tissue, taken after IRX-2 immunotherapy. DNA for the CDR3: TGTGCCTGGAATAAGGGGGCCTCCCTTGGGGATACGCAGTATTTT. Encoded protein: CAWNKGASLGDTQYF.